This TCR beta chain was documented in a study of post-analysis software for immune sequencing data. Across the whole study: Included courses were relapsing-remitting and secondary progressive multiple sclerosis; progressive-relapsing multiple sclerosis was also included.

Sequencing libraries made from TCR beta cDNA carried unique molecular identifiers. Roughly 510,000 cDNA molecules were recovered from an input of about 0.9 to 10 million T cells. TCRdb ran MiXCR on the PCR reads and lists one entry per CDR3 protein. The sample has 400,000 to 500,000 distinct CDR3 sequences; approximately 37% are singletons. Germline-derived CDR1 and CDR2 are DFQATT and SNEGSKA (reference sequence). Between the trimmed V and J ends, which lost 3 bases and 5 bases, there was a span of 16 bases. The CDR3 covers 14 residues. General study findings and limits: Relative to controls, patients with multiple sclerosis showed significantly lower normalized Chao1 diversity. Among five TRBV segments more frequent in patients than controls were TRBV5-6, TRBV5-1 and TRBV20-1.

Concerning this clonotype itself: Its antigen is not identified.

Input material: blood. The chain has TRBV20-1 and TRBJ1-1; maybe TRBD1 (6 bases). The sequence came from a girl aged 2-9 years with multiple sclerosis. CDR3 sequence reads: CSARNQGWSTEAFF. CDR3 nucleotides: TGCAGTGCTAGGAACCAGGGGTGGAGTACTGAAGCTTTCTTT.